What follows is one TCR beta chain and its context. This clone's antigen is unknown. No quality values exist for individual bases; no much larger clone is one base distant. The germline V gene (reference sequence) gives CDR1 as SGHNT and CDR2 as YYREEE. Trimming costs V 0 bases and J 3 bases, and their ends lie 9 bases apart. Spanning cysteine to phenylalanine, the CDR3 consists of 15 amino acids. Here the CDR3 DNA is all that survives: 45 bases in frame from base 1. These data come from a study of cytomegalovirus exposure and HLA in healthy donors (dated by TCRdb to about 2017). About the investigation overall: An earlier analysis of several hundred of the donors reported 250 to 350 Gb of sequence data and some 100 million unique TCR beta sequences from 150 million to 200 million T cells. To study patterns of TCR occurrence, a later analysis re-analyzed previously published TCR beta repertoires from 666 donors and added high-resolution HLA genotyping. An early release covering more than 500 HLA-typed donors comprised roughly 300 gigabases of sequencing data and tens of millions of unique TCR sequences. The later analysis used no new phenotypic data to find candidate immune exposures, relying instead on TCR beta sequences and their occurrence across donors. Every discovery cohort repertoire had been produced on one sequencing platform. Roughly 5 DR-DQ haplotypes were handled as single units for association and clustering because linkage in the cohort was strong. The study aimed to test whether cataloging public T cell receptors could reveal signatures of past pathogen exposure. The number of typed donors differed by locus: roughly 620-640 for A, B, C, DRB1 and DQB1; 522 for DQA1; some 610 for DPA1; and about 470 for DPB1. Donor age, sex, ethnicity and CMV serostatus were compiled alongside the repertoire data. A later genetic analysis took genome-wide SNP genotypes for about 55% of the 666 donors and used that subset as a discovery cohort. Of the 350 to 450 genotyped donors, about 84% fell in the genetic ancestry cluster associated with self-reported Caucasian donors. HLA typing included class I and class II loci at four-digit resolution. Using immunosequencing, the study profiled T cell repertoires from 640 or so subjects and related those repertoires to cytomegalovirus serostatus. Along with the 666-subject first cohort, a separate validation cohort of approximately 110 different subjects was used. To predict cytomegalovirus infection status, the study combined high-throughput TCR immunosequencing, statistical association of individual TCRs with disease status, and machine learning. An earlier analysis of 587 of the donors used high-throughput TCR beta sequencing to judge whether each TCR beta V gene segment behaved as functional or pseudogenic. Among 350 to 400 genotyped donors of the cohort, an average of around 240,000 unique TCR beta nucleotide sequences were sequenced per donor, roughly 20% of them non-productive. What the authors observed across the whole study: In a later analysis, most CMV-associated TCR beta chains were found to appear HLA-restricted, with HLA associations seemingly driven largely by CMV exposure. An earlier analysis of 587 of the donors showed that most TCR beta V segments appeared in productive rearrangements either about 87% or about 30% of the time, which broadly matched IMGT annotations. In vitro tests confirmed that a few of the cytomegalovirus-associated TCR beta chains recognize cytomegalovirus antigens. Compared with the 666-donor mean, donors in an Asian-associated ancestry cluster had fewer N-insertions in productive TCRs, according to a later genetic analysis. Immune exposure information for the cohort was limited to CMV serostatus. In a later genetic analysis, a missense DCLRE1C variant was associated with V-gene and J-gene trimming of TCR beta chains, and the association was replicated in an independent cohort. Specific HLA alleles were associated with 16,951 TCR beta sequences at a false discovery rate of 0.05 in a later analysis. Linkage disequilibrium might explain the correlated functional status among segregating V segments, but an unknown experimental factor could not be excluded. In the study, about 150 TCR beta chains were listed as associated with cytomegalovirus. According to a later analysis, parvovirus B19, influenza, CMV and Epstein-Barr virus appeared linked to several top co-occurrence clusters. This cohort had only TCR beta chains sequenced, and the lack of alpha or paired-chain data limited which features could be detected. The earlier analysis of approximately 590 of the donors excluded roughly 16 rarely observed V segments, including chromosome 9 orphons, because counts were too low. A later analysis found that TCR association rates varied across HLA loci, with DRB1 alleles showing the most associated TCRs and HLA-C alleles the fewest. When HLA alleles, especially DR and DQ, strongly co-occurred, TCR associations were difficult to assign to individual alleles. A further reported finding was that TCR beta sequences accurately predicted the HLA-A and HLA-B alleles for most subjects in the first cohort. A cluster of highly shared sequence variants was judged likely to represent a technical artifact of the sequencing pipeline. Roughly uniform sequencing depth across donors was assumed in presence/absence analyses, although this assumption may not hold. A later analysis found that HLA-associated TCR beta chains were more clonally expanded and had lower generation probabilities than equally common non-associated chains. Across donors, most TCR sequences were observed very rarely, whereas some public TCRs were present in many individuals. Because HLA typing was unavailable for some donors at each locus, only the typed subset was used in association tests. The classifier was reported to diagnose cytomegalovirus status with high specificity and sensitivity in both the original cohort and the validation cohort. It was suggested by the authors that the approach could potentially be generalized to other disease states and immunological phenotypes. Some IMGT-functional V segments, including TRBV6-2 and TRBV6-3, could not be distinguished by the 87-base-pair reads and were therefore excluded.

Library creation used the immunoSEQ multiplex PCR assay. The multiplex PCR relied on a mix of 60 forward primers for TCR Vbeta segments and 13 reverse primers for TCR Jbeta segments. The CDR3 region of rearranged TCR beta genes was amplified from genomic DNA by a multiplex PCR assay. On the Illumina HiSeq System, the amplified TCR beta libraries were sequenced as 87-base-pair reads. As for the original processing: Across the 700 or so repertoires, a later analysis counted roughly 77 million unique TCR beta chains, 9.5 million to 13 million of which were shared by at least two donors. Raw reads were error-corrected and collapsed into unique sequences with a nearest-neighbor algorithm that merged closely related sequences to remove PCR and sequencing errors. V, D and J gene segments were assigned by aligning CDR3 sequences to IMGT reference sequences. For a sequence to be retained, a match of at least six nucleotides to both a V gene segment and a J gene segment was required. A rearrangement counted as productive if the CDR3 had no stop codons and remained in frame with V and J, and every other rearrangement counted as non-productive. CDR3 was defined according to IMGT convention as the region running from the second conserved V-encoded cysteine to the conserved J-encoded phenylalanine. In an earlier analysis of 550 to 650 of the donors, sequences lacking an unambiguous match to a single V gene segment were excluded. In an earlier analysis of approximately 550 of the donors, V segments were called functional above 56.7% productive rearrangements and were called segregating when the between-donor standard deviation exceeded 5%. A statistical classification framework was developed to diagnose cytomegalovirus status using the catalog of TCR beta chain sequences. V and J gene assignment, in a later analysis, came from comparing TCR nucleotide sequences with IMGT/GENE-DB human TR gene sequences. In a later analysis, CDR3 sequences and most-parsimonious VDJ recombination scenarios were assigned using the TCRdist pipeline. In a later analysis, each TCR beta chain was defined by its CDR3 amino acid sequence together with its V-gene family, and reads without a unique V-gene family were excluded. In a later analysis, a few hundred highly shared, low-generation-probability nucleotide sequences were removed to address suspected cross-contamination and a sequencing artifact. A later analysis calculated a clonal expansion index for each public chain from normalized within-repertoire ranks of inferred template counts. A later analysis computed generation probabilities with a VDJ recombination model fitted to out-of-frame rearrangements, and checked the results against IGoR. Hypergeometric tests were used in a later analysis to score TCR-TCR, TCR-HLA and TCR-CMV co-occurrence, with a repertoire-size bias correction applied to the TCR pairs. False discovery rates were estimated in a later analysis by permuting HLA or CMV assignments 20 times. In a later analysis, co-occurring TCRs were grouped using DBSCAN, with TCRdist sequence similarity added in when clustering inside HLA-allele-positive subsets. Repertoires with fewer than 30,000 or more than 120,000 public chains were left out of co-occurrence clustering, as were a few repertoires with anomalous nucleotide sharing. TCRdb retrieved this table from immuneACCESS and kept in-frame rearrangements only. Not all clones are present; in checked studies, unresolved V genes account for under half, and no reason is known for the remainder. For V, J and clone size, that table is used; D and trimming come from the DNA. Across this sample there are some 140,000 clones, with around 70% seen only once. Under 2.5% of the sample lies in the top ten.

The cohort consisted of 670 or so healthy bone marrow donors. At the time of sampling, all cohort members were nominally healthy, though unrecorded immune exposures were likely present. The donor tested CMV seronegative and was one of the 352 seronegative cohort members. Each donor provided a peripheral blood sample, and peripheral blood mononuclear cells were used for TCR beta sequencing. Genomic DNA extraction from the blood cell samples was performed with the Qiagen DNeasy Blood Extraction Kit. Sequencing was done on a sample of PBMCs. This TCR was recovered from a young man in good health and CMV-seronegative. The V and J segments used are TRBV5-4 and TRBJ2-2, with a tentative D gene TRBD2 over 6 matching bases. This receptor has the CDR3 CASSLGLVDTGELFF. The sequence in DNA is TGTGCCAGCAGCTTGGGACTAGTCGACACCGGGGAGCTGTTTTTT. With all but the CDR3 taken from the reference TRBV5-4 and TRBJ2-2 genes, the full variable domain is: ETGVTQSPTHLIKTRGQQVTLRCSSQSGHNTVSWYQQALGQGPQFIFQYYREEENGRGNFPPRFSGLQFPNYSSELNVNALELDDSALYLCASSLGLVDTGELFFGEGSRLTVL.